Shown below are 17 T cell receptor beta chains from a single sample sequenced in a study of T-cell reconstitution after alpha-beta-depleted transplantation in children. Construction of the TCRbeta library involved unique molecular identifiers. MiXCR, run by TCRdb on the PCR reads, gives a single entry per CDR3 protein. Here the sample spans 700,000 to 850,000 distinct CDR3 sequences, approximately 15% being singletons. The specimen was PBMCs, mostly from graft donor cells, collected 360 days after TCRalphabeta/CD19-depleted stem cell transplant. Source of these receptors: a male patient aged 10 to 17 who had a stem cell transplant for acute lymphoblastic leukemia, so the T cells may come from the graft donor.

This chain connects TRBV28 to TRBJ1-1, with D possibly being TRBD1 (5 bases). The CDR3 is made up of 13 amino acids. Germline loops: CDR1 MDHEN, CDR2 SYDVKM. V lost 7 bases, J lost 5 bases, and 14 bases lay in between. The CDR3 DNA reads TGTGCCAGCACCTCCGGGGGTAGGACTGAAGCTTTCTTT. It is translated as CASTSGGRTEAFF. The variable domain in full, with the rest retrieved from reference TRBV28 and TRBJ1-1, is DVKVTQSSRYLVKRTGEKVFLECVQDMDHENMFWYRQDPGLGLRLIYFSYDVKMKEKGDIPEGYSVSREKKERFSLILESASTNQTSMYLCASTSGGRTEAFFGQGTRLTVV.

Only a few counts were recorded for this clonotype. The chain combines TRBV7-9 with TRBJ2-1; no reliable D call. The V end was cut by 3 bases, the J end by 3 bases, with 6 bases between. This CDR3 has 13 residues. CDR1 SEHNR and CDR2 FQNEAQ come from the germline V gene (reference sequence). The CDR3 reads CASSFWDYNEQFF. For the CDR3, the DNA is TGTGCCAGCAGCTTCTGGGACTACAATGAGCAGTTCTTC.

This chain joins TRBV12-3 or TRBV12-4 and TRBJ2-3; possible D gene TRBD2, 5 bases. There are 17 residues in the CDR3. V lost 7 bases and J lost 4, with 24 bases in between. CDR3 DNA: TGTGCCAGCAAAGGGAACCTAGGCTCGGGGTCCCCAGATACGCAGTATTTT. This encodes CASKGNLGSGSPDTQYF.

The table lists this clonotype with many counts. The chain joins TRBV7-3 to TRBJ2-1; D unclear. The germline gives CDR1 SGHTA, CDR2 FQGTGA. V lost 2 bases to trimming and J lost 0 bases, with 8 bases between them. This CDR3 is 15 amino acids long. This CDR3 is CASSLFPSSYNEQFF. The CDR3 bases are TGTGCCAGCAGCTTATTTCCAAGCTCCTACAATGAGCAGTTCTTC.

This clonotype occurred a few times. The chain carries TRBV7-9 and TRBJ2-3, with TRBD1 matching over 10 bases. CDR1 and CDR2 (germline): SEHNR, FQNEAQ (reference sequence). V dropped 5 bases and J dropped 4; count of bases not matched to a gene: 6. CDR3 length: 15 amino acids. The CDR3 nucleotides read TGTGCCAGCAGCCGACAGGGGGCGAGGTCAGATACGCAGTATTTT. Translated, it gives CASSRQGARSDTQYF.

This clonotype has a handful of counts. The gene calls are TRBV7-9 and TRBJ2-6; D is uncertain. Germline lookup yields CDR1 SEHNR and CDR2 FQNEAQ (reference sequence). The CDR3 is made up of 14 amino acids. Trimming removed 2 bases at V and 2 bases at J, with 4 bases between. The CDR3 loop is CASSLRAGANVLTF. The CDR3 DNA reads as TGTGCCAGCAGCTTACGGGCTGGGGCCAACGTCCTGACTTTC.

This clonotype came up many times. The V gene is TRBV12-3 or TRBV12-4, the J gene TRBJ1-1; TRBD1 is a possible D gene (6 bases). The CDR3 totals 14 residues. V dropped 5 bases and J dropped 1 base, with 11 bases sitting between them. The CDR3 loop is CASSPSGQNTEAFF. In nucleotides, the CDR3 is TGTGCCAGCAGTCCCTCGGGACAGAACACTGAAGCTTTCTTT.

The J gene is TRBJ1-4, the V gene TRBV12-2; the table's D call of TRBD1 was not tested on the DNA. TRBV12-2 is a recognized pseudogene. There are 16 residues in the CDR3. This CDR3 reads CASRLARTGVYEKLFF. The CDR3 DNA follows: TGTGCAAGTCGCTTAGCGCGGACAGGGGTTTATGAAAAACTGTTTTTT.

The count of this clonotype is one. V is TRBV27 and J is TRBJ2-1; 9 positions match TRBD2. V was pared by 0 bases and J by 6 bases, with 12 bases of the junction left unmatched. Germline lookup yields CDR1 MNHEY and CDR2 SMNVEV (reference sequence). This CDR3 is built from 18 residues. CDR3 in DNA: TGTGCCAGCAGTTTATCATTCCTGGGCGGGAGGGTTGGCAATGAGCAGTTCTTC. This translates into CASSLSFLGGRVGNEQFF.

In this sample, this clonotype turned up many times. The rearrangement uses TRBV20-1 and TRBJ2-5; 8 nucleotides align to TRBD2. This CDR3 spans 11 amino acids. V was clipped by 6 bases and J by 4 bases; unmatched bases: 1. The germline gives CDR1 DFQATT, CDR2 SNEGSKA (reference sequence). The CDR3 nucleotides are TGCAGTGCCAGCGGGAGAGAGACCCAGTACTTC. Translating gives CSASGRETQYF.

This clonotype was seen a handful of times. The CDR3 loop reads CASSSPTSPSYNEQFF. In DNA form, the CDR3 reads TGTGCCAGCAGCTCGCCGACATCTCCTTCCTACAATGAGCAGTTCTTC. The chain is built from TRBV7-9 and TRBJ2-1, with D uncertain. Trimming removed 4 bases from V and 1 base from J, with 14 bases in between. The CDR3 contains 16 residues. Germline V gene data show CDR1 as SEHNR and CDR2 as FQNEAQ (reference sequence).

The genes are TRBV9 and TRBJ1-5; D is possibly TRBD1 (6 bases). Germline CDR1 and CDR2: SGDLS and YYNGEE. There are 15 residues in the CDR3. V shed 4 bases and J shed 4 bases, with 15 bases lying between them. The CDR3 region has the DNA TGTGCCAGCAGCCTAGGGGGGGGGGCTAATCAGCCCCAGCATTTT. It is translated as CASSLGGGANQPQHF.

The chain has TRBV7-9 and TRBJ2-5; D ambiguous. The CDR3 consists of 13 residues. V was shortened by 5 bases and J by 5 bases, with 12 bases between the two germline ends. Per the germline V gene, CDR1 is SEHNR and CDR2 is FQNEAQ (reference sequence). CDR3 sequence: CASSPSESETQYF. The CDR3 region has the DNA TGTGCCAGCAGCCCTTCAGAGTCGGAGACCCAGTACTTC. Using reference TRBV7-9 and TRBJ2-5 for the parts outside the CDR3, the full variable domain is DTGVSQNPRHKITKRGQNVTFRCDPISEHNRLYWYRQTLGQGPEFLTYFQNEAQLEKSRLLSDRFSAERPKGSFSTLEIQRTEQGDSAMYLCASSPSESETQYFGPGTRLLVL.

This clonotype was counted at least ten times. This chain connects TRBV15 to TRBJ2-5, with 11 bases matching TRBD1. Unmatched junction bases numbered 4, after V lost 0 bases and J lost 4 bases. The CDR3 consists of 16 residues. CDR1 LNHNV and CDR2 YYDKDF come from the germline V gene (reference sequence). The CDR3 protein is CATSRDQGQGGETQYF. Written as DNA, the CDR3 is TGTGCCACCAGCAGAGATCAGGGACAGGGGGGAGAGACCCAGTACTTC.

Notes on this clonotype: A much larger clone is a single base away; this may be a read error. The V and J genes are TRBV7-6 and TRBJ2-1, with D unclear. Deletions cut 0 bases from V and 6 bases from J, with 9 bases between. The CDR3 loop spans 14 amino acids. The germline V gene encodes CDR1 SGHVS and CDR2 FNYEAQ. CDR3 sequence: CASSLAVSLNEQFF. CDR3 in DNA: TGTGCCAGCAGCTTAGCTGTAAGCCTCAATGAGCAGTTCTTC.

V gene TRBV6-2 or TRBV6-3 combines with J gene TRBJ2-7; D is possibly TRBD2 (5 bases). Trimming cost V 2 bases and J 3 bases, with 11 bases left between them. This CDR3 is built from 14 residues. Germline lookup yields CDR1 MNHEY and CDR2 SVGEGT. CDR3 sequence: CASSYGGWIYEQYF. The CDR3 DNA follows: TGTGCCAGCAGTTACGGCGGGTGGATCTACGAGCAGTACTTC.

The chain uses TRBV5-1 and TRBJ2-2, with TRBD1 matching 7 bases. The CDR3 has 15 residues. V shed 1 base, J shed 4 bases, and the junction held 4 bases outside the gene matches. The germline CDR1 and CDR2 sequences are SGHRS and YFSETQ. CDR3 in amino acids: CASSLPRGFTGELFF. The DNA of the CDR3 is TGCGCCAGCAGCTTGCCCAGGGGGTTCACCGGGGAGCTGTTTTTT. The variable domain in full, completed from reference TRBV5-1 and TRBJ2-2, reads KAGVTQTPRYLIKTRGQQVTLSCSPISGHRSVSWYQQTPGQGLQFLFEYFSETQRNKGNFPGRFSGRQFSNSRSEMNVSTLELGDSALYLCASSLPRGFTGELFFGEGSRLTVL.